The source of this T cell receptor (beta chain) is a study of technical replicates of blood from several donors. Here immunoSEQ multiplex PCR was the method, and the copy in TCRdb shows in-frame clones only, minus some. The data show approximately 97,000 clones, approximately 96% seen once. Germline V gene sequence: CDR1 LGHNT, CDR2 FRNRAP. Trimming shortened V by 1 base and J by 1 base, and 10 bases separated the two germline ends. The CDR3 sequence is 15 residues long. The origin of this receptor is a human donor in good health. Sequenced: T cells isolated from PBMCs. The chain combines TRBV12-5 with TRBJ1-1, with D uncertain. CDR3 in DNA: TGTGCTAGTGGTTTGGCCCCTAATAGGAACACTGAAGCTTTCTTT. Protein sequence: CASGLAPNRNTEAFF.